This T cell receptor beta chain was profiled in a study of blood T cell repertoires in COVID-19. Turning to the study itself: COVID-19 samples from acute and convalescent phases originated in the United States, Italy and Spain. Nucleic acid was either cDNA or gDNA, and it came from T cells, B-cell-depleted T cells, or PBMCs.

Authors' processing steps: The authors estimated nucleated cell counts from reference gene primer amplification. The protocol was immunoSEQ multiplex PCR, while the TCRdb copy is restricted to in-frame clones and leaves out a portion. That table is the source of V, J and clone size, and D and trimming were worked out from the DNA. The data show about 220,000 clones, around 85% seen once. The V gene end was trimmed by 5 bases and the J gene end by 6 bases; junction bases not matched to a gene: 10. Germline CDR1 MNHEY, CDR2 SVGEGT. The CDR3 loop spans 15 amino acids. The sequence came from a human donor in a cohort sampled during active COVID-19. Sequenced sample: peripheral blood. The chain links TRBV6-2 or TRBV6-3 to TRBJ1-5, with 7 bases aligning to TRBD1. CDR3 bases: TGTGCCAGCAGTATGCTCGGGACAGCGACTCAGCCCCAGCATTTT. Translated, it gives CASSMLGTATQPQHF.